This T cell receptor beta chain is drawn from a study of shared clonotypes between healthy human individuals. The assay was immunoSEQ multiplex PCR, and TCRdb's table has in-frame clones only and misses some. Found here are approximately 340,000 clones, about 74% of them singletons; the top ten hold 10%. This clone has just a few counts. Per the germline V gene, CDR1 is LNHNV and CDR2 is YYDKDF (reference sequence). Trimming took 0 bases from V and 11 from J, leaving 16 bases between them. This CDR3 comprises 14 residues. Each of the donors was a healthy adult who was HIV-negative and had not had a recent acute infection or vaccination.

The chain couples TRBV15 to TRBJ1-1, with no clear D. The clonotype comes from a man between 25 and 39 years old in good health. Sequenced material: memory CD4+ T cells sorted from blood. Sample subset: CD45RA-negative fraction. In DNA form, the CDR3 reads TGTGCCACCAGCAGAGATGACCCAATACGGGTGGCTTTCTTT. Its translation is CATSRDDPIRVAFF.